One TCR beta chain is described in this entry. No antigen is known for it. Germline CDR1 reads MNHEY; CDR2 reads SVGAGI. Trimming shortened V by 2 bases and J by 7 bases, and 14 bases separated the two germline ends. The CDR3 sequence is 14 residues long. Profiled with immunoSEQ multiplex PCR; TCRdb holds only in-frame clones, not every one. The sample lists about 24,000 clones, 65% to 85% occurring once. The data derive from a study of OX40 agonist ivuxolimab in advanced cancers. The overall study: Participants could have had prior anti-PD-1, anti-PD-L1 or anti-CTLA-4 therapy, and 40% had some.

Study-wide points: Among the lowest levels of clonal expansion were found in partial responders at 0.1-3.0 mg/kg.

Peripheral blood came from all dose cohorts at three timepoints. The material was CD4+ or CD8+ T cells sorted from blood, obtained in a trial of the OX40 agonist ivuxolimab. The receptor's source is an adult with an advanced solid tumor such as melanoma, head and neck, liver or kidney cancer. The rearrangement links TRBV6-5 to TRBJ1-2; D gene ambiguous. The DNA of the CDR3 is TGTGCCAGCAGTTACAGGACCCAACTCTCTGGCTACACCTTC. Translating it yields CASSYRTQLSGYTF.